The 18 T cell receptor beta chains reported below all come from one sample, sequenced in a study of read filtering for tumor transcriptome and immune sequencing (TCRdb year 2020). Instrument used: Illumina HiSeq 4000. Starting from around 420 ng RNA, TCR libraries were constructed with the Immunoverse kit using molecular barcoded adaptors that cover the alpha/delta and beta/gamma chains. Using fastp at Q25 and MiXCR, TCRdb reprocessed the public reads and kept productive beta chains. Rows are combined by CDR3 protein, so each entry shows the most common genes and DNA. Present in this sample are about 50,000 distinct CDR3 sequences, about a fifth of which were seen just once. 30% to 45% of the sample is held by the ten biggest clonotypes. The sample taken for sequencing was a population of CD138-negative cells sorted from bone marrow. The label giving this sample's cell subset or site can be read as: bone marrow mononuclear cells depleted of CD138+ plasma/myeloma cells by negative magnetic selection. The source is a donor at least 40 years old with multiple myeloma.

This clonotype was counted many times. This sequence joins TRBV6-6 and TRBJ2-1, with 7 bases aligning to TRBD1. This CDR3 contains 15 residues. Germline V gene lookup returns CDR1 MNHNY and CDR2 SVGAGI (reference sequence). V trimming: 2 bases; J trimming: 4 bases; junction bases outside the gene matches: 5. For the CDR3, the DNA is TGTGCCAGCAGTTACGAGCAGGGGGAATACAATGAGCAGTTCTTC. This codes for CASSYEQGEYNEQFF.

Concerning this clonotype itself: This is likely an artifact of a read error, given a far larger clone one base away. The rearrangement joins TRBV7-2 to TRBJ2-7, with D possibly matching TRBD1 (5 bases). CDR1 and CDR2 (germline): SGHTA, FQGNSA. The CDR3 length is 15 residues. The CDR3 nucleotides read TGTGCCAGCAGCTTAGTTCAGGGATCCCCCTACGAGCAGCACTTC. This sequence encodes CASSLVQGSPYEQHF. Full variable domain (outside the CDR3, taken from reference TRBV7-2 and TRBJ2-7): GAGVSQSPSNKVTEKGKDVELRCDPISGHTALYWYRQSLGQGLEFLIYFQGNSAPDKSGLPSDRFSAERTGGSVSTLTIQRTQQEDSAVYLCASSLVQGSPYEQHFGPGTRLTVT.

The chain couples TRBV7-2 to TRBJ2-1; 8 bases match TRBD1. The length of the CDR3 is 13 residues. J was trimmed by 6 bases and V by 4 bases; bases with no gene match: 2. Per the germline V gene, CDR1 is SGHTA and CDR2 is FQGNSA. CDR3 loop: CASSSRGLNEQFF. CDR3 DNA: TGTGCCAGCAGCTCCAGGGGGCTCAATGAGCAGTTCTTC.

This clonotype showed up many times. The CDR3 loop is CASSLGPTSDEQYF. As DNA, the CDR3 is TGTGCCAGCAGCCTCGGCCCGACTAGCGACGAGCAGTACTTC. This sequence joins TRBV7-9 and TRBJ2-7, with 8 nucleotides matching TRBD2. Germline CDR1 and CDR2: SEHNR and FQNEAQ (reference sequence). The ends lost 5 bases at V and 5 bases at J; junction bases unmatched: 8. The CDR3 length is 14 residues.

This clonotype was seen more than once but under ten times. V and J are TRBV2 and TRBJ2-3; D not resolved. CDR1 SNHLY and CDR2 FYNNEI come from the germline V gene. Trimming left V 4 bases short and J 0 bases short, with 11 bases between. This CDR3 is built from 15 residues. The CDR3, as DNA: TGTGCCAGCAGTGCGGCTAGTTTTAGCACAGATACGCAGTATTTT. Amino acids: CASSAASFSTDTQYF. The whole variable domain, filled in from reference TRBV2 and TRBJ2-3, reads EPEVTQTPSHQVTQMGQEVILRCVPISNHLYFYWYRQILGQKVEFLVSFYNNEISEKSEIFDDQFSVERPDGSNFTLKIRSTKLEDSAMYFCASSAASFSTDTQYFGPGTRLTVL.

There are many counts of this clonotype. A read error may be the cause here, since a much bigger clone is one base away. CDR3 region: CASSSTGTSTYNEQFF. CDR3 bases: TGTGCCAGCAGCTCGACCGGGACTAGTACCTACAATGAGCAGTTCTTC. The chain has TRBV5-6 and TRBJ2-1; 8 bases line up with TRBD2. The junction had 7 bases not matched to a gene; V was cut back by 3 bases and J by 2 bases. CDR3 length equals 16 residues. Germline values: CDR1 SGHDT, CDR2 YYEEEE.

This clonotype showed up many times. V is TRBV20-1 and J is TRBJ2-3; 8 bases are a match to TRBD2. Trimming removed 6 bases from V and 2 bases from J; junction bases left unmatched: 10. This CDR3 contains 15 residues. Germline assignment: CDR1 DFQATT and CDR2 SNEGSKA (reference sequence). Written as DNA, the CDR3 is TGCAGTGCGGCGGTCGGAGCGGGAGACACAGATACGCAGTATTTT. Encoded protein: CSAAVGAGDTDTQYF.

This clonotype was found many times. The CDR3 bases are TGTGCCAGCAGCTTATCGTTTCTGCAAGAGACCCAGTACTTC. Translation: CASSLSFLQETQYF. The chain carries TRBV7-9 and TRBJ2-5; D is unresolved. V was pared by 2 bases and J by 2 bases, with 9 bases between. The CDR3 length is 14 residues. CDR1 is SEHNR and CDR2 is FQNEAQ in the germline V gene (reference sequence).

At least ten counts were recorded for this clonotype. The chain combines TRBV12-3 or TRBV12-4 with TRBJ2-1; D is unresolved. The CDR3 has 14 amino acids. Trimming took 6 bases from V and 5 from J, leaving 14 bases between them. This CDR3 reads CASRNGQSNNEQFF. DNA of the CDR3: TGTGCCAGCAGGAACGGGCAGTCGAACAATGAGCAGTTCTTC.

The CDR3 is CASKLGDTQYF. The CDR3, as DNA: TGTGCCAGCAAGCTCGGTGATACGCAGTATTTT. The V call is TRBV2, the J call TRBJ2-3, with D uncertain. This CDR3 has 11 residues. The germline CDR1 and CDR2 sequences are SNHLY and FYNNEI. V was cut by 7 bases and J by 6 bases, with 8 bases left in between. The whole variable domain, filled in from reference TRBV2 and TRBJ2-3, reads EPEVTQTPSHQVTQMGQEVILRCVPISNHLYFYWYRQILGQKVEFLVSFYNNEISEKSEIFDDQFSVERPDGSNFTLKIRSTKLEDSAMYFCASKLGDTQYFGPGTRLTVL.

This clonotype has a count of ten or more. The chain uses TRBV28 and TRBJ2-1, with D possibly TRBD1 on 6 matching bases. The CDR3 sequence is 13 residues long. Trimming pared 2 bases from V and 8 bases from J, leaving 10 bases between. CDR1 MDHEN and CDR2 SYDVKM come from the germline V gene. The CDR3 loop reads CASSLTQGHEQFF. CDR3 DNA: TGTGCCAGCAGTTTAACACAGGGTCATGAGCAGTTCTTC. The whole variable domain, remainder taken from reference TRBV28 and TRBJ2-1, is DVKVTQSSRYLVKRTGEKVFLECVQDMDHENMFWYRQDPGLGLRLIYFSYDVKMKEKGDIPEGYSVSREKKERFSLILESASTNQTSMYLCASSLTQGHEQFFGPGTRLTVL.

This clonotype occurred many times. This chain uses TRBV27 with TRBJ2-1, with D maybe TRBD2 (6 bases). Germline values: CDR1 MNHEY, CDR2 SMNVEV (reference sequence). The germline V and J ends were trimmed by 2 bases and 4 bases, with 9 bases remaining between them. This CDR3 spans 14 amino acids. This chain's CDR3 is CASSLTAGYNEQFF. CDR3 sequence (DNA): TGTGCCAGCAGTTTAACAGCGGGTTACAATGAGCAGTTCTTC.

The V call is TRBV5-1, the J call TRBJ2-1, with 11 bases aligning to TRBD2. CDR3 length: 17 amino acids. CDR1 SGHRS and CDR2 YFSETQ come from the germline V gene. Germline trimming cut 0 bases from V and 3 bases from J; bases unmatched to any gene: 5. CDR3 nucleotide sequence: TGCGCCAGCAGCTTGGATCCACTAGCGGGAGTCTACAATGAGCAGTTCTTC. Amino acids: CASSLDPLAGVYNEQFF. The variable domain in full, completed from reference TRBV5-1 and TRBJ2-1, reads KAGVTQTPRYLIKTRGQQVTLSCSPISGHRSVSWYQQTPGQGLQFLFEYFSETQRNKGNFPGRFSGRQFSNSRSEMNVSTLELGDSALYLCASSLDPLAGVYNEQFFGPGTRLTVL.

In regard to this clonotype: This may come from a read error, since a much larger clone is one base off. V usage is TRBV6-5 and J usage is TRBJ1-1; perhaps TRBD1 as D (5 bases). Trimming left V 2 bases short and J 0 bases short, with 16 bases between. Germline loops: CDR1 MNHEY, CDR2 SVGAGI. The CDR3 covers 17 residues. The chain's CDR3 is CASSYVPGRGMNTEAFF. CDR3 in DNA: TGTGCCAGCAGTTACGTCCCGGGACGGGGAATGAACACTGAAGCTTTCTTT.

This clonotype was detected ten times or more. The chain recombines TRBV4-1 with TRBJ2-5; 7 nucleotides line up with TRBD1. V trimming: 4 bases; J trimming: 5 bases; junction bases outside the gene matches: 7. The CDR3 length is 14 residues. Germline CDR1 MGHRA, CDR2 YSYEKL. CDR3 DNA: TGCGCCAGCAGCCGACAGGGTATCGGGGAGACCCAGTACTTC. This translates into CASSRQGIGETQYF.

This clonotype was detected ten times or more. This chain links TRBV10-3 with TRBJ2-1; 7 positions match TRBD1. After removal of 6 bases from V and 4 bases from J, the junction contained 12 bases not matched to a gene. CDR3 length equals 16 residues. From germline, CDR1 is ENHRY and CDR2 SYGVKD. CDR3 amino acids: CAISQEKRGRYNEQFF. In DNA, the CDR3 is TGTGCCATCAGCCAGGAGAAAAGGGGGCGTTACAATGAGCAGTTCTTC.

Note on this clonotype: The junction shows a germline mismatch at one end, possibly a read error. The chain combines TRBV14 with TRBJ2-1, with D perhaps matching TRBD1 (5 bases). The length of the CDR3 is 14 residues. Germline V lookup: CDR1 SGHDN, CDR2 FVKESK. The CDR3: CASSHGARYNEQFF. DNA for the CDR3: TGTGCCAGTAGCCATGGGGCTAGATACAATGAGCAGTTCTTC.

This clonotype was counted many times. The gene calls are TRBV2 and TRBJ2-7, with D unresolved. The germline gives CDR1 SNHLY, CDR2 FYNNEI. The CDR3 is made up of 15 amino acids. The V gene lost 3 bases and the J gene lost 1 base, with 13 bases spanning the gap. This chain's CDR3 is CASSEVFVGSYEQYF. The CDR3 region has the DNA TGTGCCAGCAGTGAGGTCTTTGTGGGGTCCTACGAGCAGTACTTC.